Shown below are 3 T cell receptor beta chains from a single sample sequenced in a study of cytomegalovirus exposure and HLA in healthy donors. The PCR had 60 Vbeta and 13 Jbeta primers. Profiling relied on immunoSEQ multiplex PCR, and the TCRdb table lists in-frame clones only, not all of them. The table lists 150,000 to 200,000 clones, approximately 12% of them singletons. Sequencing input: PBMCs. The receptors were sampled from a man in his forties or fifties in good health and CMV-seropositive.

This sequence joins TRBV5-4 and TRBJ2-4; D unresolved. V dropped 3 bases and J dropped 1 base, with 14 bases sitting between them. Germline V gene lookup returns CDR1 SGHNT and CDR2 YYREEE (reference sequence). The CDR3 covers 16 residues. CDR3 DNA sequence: TGTGCCAGCAGCTCTGCTCTGTCGGTTGCCAAAAACATTCAGTACTTC. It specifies CASSSALSVAKNIQYF.

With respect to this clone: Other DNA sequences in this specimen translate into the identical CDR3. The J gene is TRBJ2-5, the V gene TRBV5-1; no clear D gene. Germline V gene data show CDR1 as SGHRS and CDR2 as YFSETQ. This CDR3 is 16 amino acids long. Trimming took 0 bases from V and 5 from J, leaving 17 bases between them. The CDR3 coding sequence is TGCGCCAGCAGCTTGGCCCTCTCTTCCCCCGGGGAGACCCAGTACTTC. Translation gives CASSLALSSPGETQYF.

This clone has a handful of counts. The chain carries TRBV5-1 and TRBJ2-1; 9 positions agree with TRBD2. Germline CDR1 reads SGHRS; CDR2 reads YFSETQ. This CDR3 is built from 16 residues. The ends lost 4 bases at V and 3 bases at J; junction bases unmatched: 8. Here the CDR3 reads CASSPLAGLIYNEQFF. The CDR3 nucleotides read TGCGCCAGCAGCCCCCTAGCGGGGCTTATCTACAATGAGCAGTTCTTC. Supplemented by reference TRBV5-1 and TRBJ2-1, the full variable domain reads KAGVTQTPRYLIKTRGQQVTLSCSPISGHRSVSWYQQTPGQGLQFLFEYFSETQRNKGNFPGRFSGRQFSNSRSEMNVSTLELGDSALYLCASSPLAGLIYNEQFFGPGTRLTVL.